The 23 T cell receptor beta chains below all came from one sample that was sequenced in a study of blood T cell repertoires in COVID-19. Clones were sequenced by immunoSEQ multiplex PCR, and TCRdb holds only the in-frame ones, with some missing. The profile shows around 59,000 clones, around 90% of them singletons. The source material was peripheral blood. The receptor source for this set is a man aged 60 to 75 with acute or convalescent COVID-19.

The chain employs TRBV27 and TRBJ2-1; 13 bases are a match to TRBD2. CDR1 MNHEY and CDR2 SMNVEV come from the germline V gene (reference sequence). The CDR3 consists of 20 residues. Trimming removed 6 bases from V and 4 bases from J; junction bases left unmatched: 18. CDR3 sequence: CASSRLSGLAGEGHYNEQFF. In nucleotides, the CDR3 is TGTGCCAGCAGCCGACTATCAGGACTAGCGGGAGAGGGTCATTACAATGAGCAGTTCTTC.

The V and J genes are TRBV6-5 and TRBJ1-2, with 9 nucleotides matching TRBD1. Germline V gene data show CDR1 as MNHEY and CDR2 as SVGAGI. CDR3 size: 14 residues. Unmatched junction bases numbered 11, after V lost 9 bases and J lost 6 bases. The CDR3 coding sequence is TGTGCCAGTTATACTACCGGGACAGGGAATGGCTACACCTTC. Protein product: CASYTTGTGNGYTF.

The chain combines TRBV28 with TRBJ1-6; maybe TRBD1 (5 bases). CDR3 length equals 16 residues. CDR1 MDHEN and CDR2 SYDVKM come from the germline V gene. Trimming pared 2 bases from V and 5 bases from J, leaving 13 bases between. Here the CDR3 reads CASSLPLPTDNSPLHF. The CDR3 DNA reads TGTGCCAGCAGTTTACCCCTACCGACAGATAATTCACCCCTCCACTTT.

The J gene is TRBJ2-7, the V gene TRBV6-5; TRBD1 aligns across 12 bases. With V trimmed by 4 bases and J by 4 bases, 5 bases remained unmatched. Per germline, CDR1 MNHEY and CDR2 SVGAGI. The CDR3 runs 15 residues. CDR3 bases: TGTGCCAGCAGTTCCTCGGGACAGGGGGCATACGAGCAGTACTTC. Its translation is CASSSSGQGAYEQYF.

CDR3: CATRRDRGEQYF. CDR3 coding DNA: TGCGCCACCCGCCGGGATCGAGGCGAGCAGTACTTC. V gene TRBV10-2 combines with J gene TRBJ2-7; tentative D call: TRBD2 (5 bases). The CDR3 totals 12 residues. Germline values: CDR1 WSHSY, CDR2 SAAADI. V lost 10 bases, J lost 6 bases, and 16 bases lay in between.

This chain joins TRBV4-2 and TRBJ1-1; 7 bases fit TRBD1. Germline V gene sequence: CDR1 LGHNA, CDR2 YNFKEQ. The J segment lost 5 bases and the V segment lost 0 bases, leaving 6 bases of the junction unmatched. The CDR3 sequence is 15 residues long. The CDR3 loop is CASSQEARGWTEAFF. The CDR3 DNA sequence: TGTGCCAGCAGCCAAGAGGCCAGGGGGTGGACTGAAGCTTTCTTT.

The rearrangement uses TRBV19 and TRBJ1-5; possible D gene TRBD1, 6 bases. Trimming shortened V by 5 bases and J by 4 bases, and 15 bases separated the two germline ends. This CDR3 contains 15 residues. Germline CDR1 LNHDA, CDR2 SQIVND (reference sequence). The CDR3 coding sequence is TGTGCCAGTAGTGAACCGGCAGGGGTAAATCAGCCCCAGCATTTT. It encodes CASSEPAGVNQPQHF.

The CDR3 coding sequence is TGCAGCGTAGCGAACAGGGGACAAGAGGAAAAACTGTTTTTT. Translation: CSVANRGQEEKLFF. V usage is TRBV29-1 and J usage is TRBJ1-4; 7 nucleotides agree with TRBD1. Germline V gene sequence: CDR1 SQVTM, CDR2 ANQGSEA. This CDR3 comprises 14 residues. V lost 6 bases to trimming and J lost 8 bases; unmatched junction nucleotides: 12.

This sequence joins TRBV10-3 and TRBJ2-3, with 8 bases fitting TRBD2. Unmatched junction bases numbered 10, after V lost 7 bases and J lost 4 bases. The germline V gene has CDR1 ENHRY and CDR2 SYGVKD. The CDR3 totals 15 residues. The CDR3, as DNA: TGTGCCATCACCAGTAGCGGGACTAAAGCAGATACGCAGTATTTT. Protein product: CAITSSGTKADTQYF.

J is TRBJ2-7 and V is TRBV27; 7 bases match TRBD1. V shed 5 bases and J 3 bases; nucleotides not matched to a gene: 7. The CDR3 length is 14 residues. The germline V gene encodes CDR1 MNHEY and CDR2 SMNVEV (reference sequence). CDR3 in amino acids: CASSPATGYYEQYF. CDR3 sequence (DNA): TGTGCCAGCAGTCCCGCGACAGGGTACTACGAGCAGTACTTC.

CDR3 sequence reads: CAIRGGGRAQSSDTQYF. The CDR3, as DNA: TGTGCCATCAGAGGGGGCGGGAGGGCCCAGTCGTCAGATACGCAGTATTTT. The chain uses TRBV10-3 and TRBJ2-3; 9 bases are a match to TRBD2. Trimming at V came to 6 bases and at J to 4 bases, leaving 14 bases not matched to a gene. CDR3 length equals 17 residues. Germline V gene sequence: CDR1 ENHRY, CDR2 SYGVKD.

This chain uses TRBV5-6 with TRBJ1-1; D possibly corresponds to TRBD1 (5 bases). The germline V and J ends were trimmed by 3 bases and 5 bases, with 14 bases remaining between them. Germline CDR1 SGHDT, CDR2 YYEEEE. This CDR3 region has 14 residues. CDR3 sequence: CASSYWGLGTEAFF. The CDR3 bases are TGTGCCAGCAGCTACTGGGGCCTTGGGACTGAAGCTTTCTTT.

This chain connects TRBV30 to TRBJ2-1, with a tentative D call TRBD1 (7 bases). The CDR3 runs 18 residues. With 3 bases removed from V and 4 bases from J, the gap between germline ends came to 25 bases. Per the germline V gene, CDR1 is GTSNPN and CDR2 is SVGIG (reference sequence). CDR3 DNA: TGTGCCTGGAGAACACGCCGTTCAGGCAGGGGGGCTTACAATGAGCAGTTCTTC. Translated: CAWRTRRSGRGAYNEQFF.

For the CDR3, the DNA is TGCAGCGTCCAGCGGGACAGGGGGCCGGGGGGCTACACCTTC. Protein product: CSVQRDRGPGGYTF. The chain is built from TRBV29-1 and TRBJ1-2, with TRBD1 matching 12 bases. V was pared by 6 bases and J by 8 bases, with 10 bases of the junction left unmatched. Per the germline V gene, CDR1 is SQVTM and CDR2 is ANQGSEA. The CDR3 runs to 14 residues.

This clone came up a few times. At the DNA level, this CDR3 is encoded by other sequences in the same sample as well. The DNA of the CDR3 is TGTGCCAGCTCTCCGACAGGGGCGGTTCAGCCCCAGCATTTT. Protein product: CASSPTGAVQPQHF. The rearrangement links TRBV18 to TRBJ1-5; 8 bases fit TRBD1. The germline CDR1 and CDR2 sequences are KGHSH and LQKENI. Trimming took 6 bases from V and 6 from J; bases not matched to a gene: 7. This CDR3 has 14 residues.

This clone occurred a few times. This chain joins TRBV2 and TRBJ1-6; possibly TRBD1 for D (5 bases). V dropped 6 bases and J dropped 7 bases, with 16 bases sitting between them. This CDR3 has 15 amino acids. Looked up from germline, CDR1 is SNHLY and CDR2 is FYNNEI. CDR3 protein: CASREKWGDNSPLHF. Written as DNA, the CDR3 is TGTGCCAGCAGGGAAAAATGGGGCGACAATTCACCCCTCCACTTT.

The V gene is TRBV27, the J gene TRBJ1-6, with TRBD1 matching over 9 bases. This CDR3 spans 14 amino acids. Unmatched junction bases numbered 5, after V lost 5 bases and J lost 9 bases. Germline values: CDR1 MNHEY, CDR2 SMNVEV (reference sequence). In DNA form, the CDR3 reads TGTGCCAGCAGTAATACAGGGGGCGGTTCACCCCTCCACTTT. This encodes CASSNTGGGSPLHF.

CDR3: CASRPSGRGGYSPLHF. For the CDR3, the DNA is TGTGCCAGCAGACCCTCGGGGAGGGGGGGCTATTCACCCCTCCACTTT. The J gene is TRBJ1-6, the V gene TRBV11-2; tentative D call: TRBD1 (6 bases). Germline V gene data show CDR1 as SGHAT and CDR2 as FQNNGV. V was pared by 6 bases and J by 8 bases, with 20 bases between. CDR3 size: 16 residues.

The V and J genes are TRBV30 and TRBJ1-2; D is unresolved. This CDR3 contains 13 residues. Germline CDR1 and CDR2: GTSNPN and SVGIG (reference sequence). Trimming shortened V by 5 bases and J by 4 bases, and 14 bases separated the two germline ends. Here the CDR3 DNA reads TGTGCCTGGGGAGTGGGAGCAGTCTATGGCTACACCTTC. Translating it yields CAWGVGAVYGYTF.

The rearrangement links TRBV6-5 to TRBJ2-3; D unclear. Trimming shortened V by 7 bases and J by 0 bases, and 11 bases separated the two germline ends. The CDR3 loop spans 14 amino acids. Germline V CDR1 and CDR2: MNHEY, SVGAGI. For the CDR3, the DNA is TGTGCCAGCAAGAGCGAGCCTAGCACAGATACGCAGTATTTT. Its translation is CASKSEPSTDTQYF.

This clone was counted a few times. V usage is TRBV2 and J usage is TRBJ2-1; 10 positions agree with TRBD2. The trim removed 4 bases at V and 6 bases at J, leaving 6 bases unmatched. From germline, CDR1 is SNHLY and CDR2 FYNNEI. There are 15 residues in the CDR3. The CDR3 sequence is CASSAAGGPGNEQFF. Written as DNA, the CDR3 is TGTGCCAGCAGTGCAGCGGGAGGGCCGGGCAATGAGCAGTTCTTC.

This clone was picked up a small number of times. This CDR3 is CASSGSRADTQYF. In nucleotides, the CDR3 is TGTGCCAGCAGTGGGTCGAGGGCAGATACGCAGTATTTT. The chain is built from TRBV2 and TRBJ2-3, with D possibly TRBD2 on 5 matching bases. Trimming shortened V by 4 bases and J by 4 bases, and 9 bases separated the two germline ends. Germline CDR1 is SNHLY and CDR2 is FYNNEI. The CDR3 loop spans 13 amino acids.

This clone was seen more than once but under ten times. The rearrangement joins TRBV7-8 to TRBJ2-7; TRBD2 might be the D (6 bases). The CDR3 sequence is 13 residues long. Trimming removed 5 bases from V and 2 bases from J, with 10 bases in between. Germline V gene lookup returns CDR1 SGHVS and CDR2 FQNEAQ. CDR3 region: CASSQLATYEQYF. The CDR3 nucleotides read TGTGCCAGCAGCCAACTAGCAACCTACGAGCAGTACTTC.